This paragraph reports one T cell receptor beta chain. Its antigen is as yet unknown. These data originate in a study of cytomegalovirus exposure and HLA in healthy donors. Both 60 Vbeta primers and 13 Jbeta primers went into the PCR. Original methodology: An analysis that came later counted 80 million or so unique TCR beta chains, roughly 11 million shared. This table comes from immunoSEQ multiplex PCR, and its TCRdb copy is limited to in-frame clones, with some not included. The V and J calls and clone size are taken from that table; D and trimming were inferred from the DNA. The sample has hundreds of thousands of clones; around 80% are singletons. Whole-study findings and limits: Differences between HLA loci emerged in a later analysis of TCR association rates, with DRB1 most and HLA-C fewest.

Participants comprised healthy donors of bone marrow. The receptor's source is a man aged 18 to 30 in good health and CMV-seronegative. Sequencing was carried out using PBMCs.

The CDR3 reads CASSFYLADEQYF. The CDR3 DNA reads as TGTGCCAGCAGCTTCTACTTAGCGGACGAGCAGTACTTC. The gene calls are TRBV5-6 and TRBJ2-7; D perhaps matches TRBD2 (6 bases). The CDR3 sequence is 13 residues long. Trimming shortened V by 2 bases and J by 5 bases, and 11 bases separated the two germline ends. CDR1 and CDR2 from the germline V gene are SGHDT and YYEEEE.